The rows below give T cell receptor beta chains drawn from one sample of a study of blood T cell repertoires in COVID-19. Sequencing was performed with immunoSEQ multiplex PCR; in TCRdb, only in-frame clones are kept and a portion is missing. Found here are about 98,000 clones, about 80% of them singletons; the top ten hold less than 25%. What was sequenced was peripheral blood. Source of these receptors: an older man with acute or convalescent COVID-19. CDR3s include the opening cysteine and the closing phenylalanine or tryptophan. A D gene is named only where the DNA matches it firmly. Where a row states a size, it is once, few, many or the class of an expanded clone; other rows omit it.

size: -; J: TRBJ1-1; D: -; V: TRBV7-2; CDR3: CASSVEGGWNTEAFF; DNA: TGTGCCAGCAGCGTTGAGGGTGGGTGGAACACTGAAGCTTTCTTT
size: -; J: TRBJ1-5; D: -; V: TRBV11-2; CDR3: CASSLDQGLGNQPQHF; DNA: TGTGCCAGCAGCTTAGATCAGGGTCTGGGCAATCAGCCCCAGCATTTT
size: -; J: TRBJ1-2; D: TRBD1; V: TRBV5-6; CDR3: CASSGDRGNYGYTF; DNA: TGTGCCAGCAGCGGGGACAGGGGTAACTATGGCTACACCTTC
size: -; J: TRBJ2-3; D: -; V: TRBV4-1; CDR3: CASSQDRGRWGADTQYF; DNA: TGCGCCAGCAGCCAAGATCGAGGCAGGTGGGGGGCAGATACGCAGTATTTT
size: -; J: TRBJ2-3; D: TRBD2; V: TRBV11-2; CDR3: CASSSGLAGFTDTQYF; DNA: TGTGCCAGCAGCTCTGGACTAGCGGGGTTCACAGATACGCAGTATTTT
size: once; J: TRBJ2-7; D: -; V: TRBV12-1; CDR3: CASSFARTSTPAYEQYF; DNA: TGTGCCAGCAGCTTCGCCCGGACTAGCACCCCCGCCTACGAGCAGTACTTC
size: few; J: TRBJ1-1; D: TRBD1; V: TRBV30; CDR3: CAWRYRDRGPITEAFF; DNA: TGTGCCTGGAGGTACCGGGACAGGGGGCCGATTACTGAAGCTTTCTTT
size: once; J: TRBJ2-7; D: -; V: TRBV27; CDR3: CASSSPGLALCLVLYEQYF; DNA: TGTGCCAGCAGTTCCCCGGGACTGGCCCTCTGTCTTGTTTTATACGAGCAGTACTTC
size: -; J: TRBJ1-1; D: -; V: TRBV18; CDR3: CASSPQGRGTEAFF; DNA: TGTGCCAGCTCACCGCAAGGGAGGGGCACTGAAGCTTTCTTT
size: few; J: TRBJ2-7; D: -; V: TRBV27; CDR3: CASSPRGRTSPYEQYF; DNA: TGTGCCAGCAGTCCGCGGGGCAGGACTTCCCCCTACGAGCAGTACTTC
size: few; J: TRBJ2-1; D: TRBD2; V: TRBV5-1; CDR3: CASSLVGLGTSGSRAYNEQFF; DNA: TGCGCCAGCAGCTTGGTTGGTCTGGGGACTAGCGGGAGTAGGGCCTACAATGAGCAGTTCTTC
size: -; J: TRBJ2-7; D: TRBD1; V: TRBV7-2; CDR3: CASSPSPTGDEQYF; DNA: TGTGCCAGCAGCCCGAGCCCGACAGGGGACGAGCAGTACTTC
size: -; J: TRBJ1-3; D: -; V: TRBV7-2; CDR3: CASSLAYRSSGNTIYF; DNA: TGTGCCAGCAGCTTAGCGTACAGGAGCTCTGGAAACACCATATATTTT
size: -; J: TRBJ2-4; D: -; V: TRBV7-8; CDR3: CASSLRDAKNIQYF; DNA: TGTGCCAGCAGCTTACGGGATGCCAAAAACATTCAGTACTTC
size: -; J: TRBJ2-6; D: -; V: TRBV27; CDR3: CASSLFPAGARSGANVLTF; DNA: TGTGCCAGCAGTTTATTTCCCGCGGGGGCTCGGTCTGGGGCCAACGTCCTGACTTTC
size: -; J: TRBJ2-7; D: TRBD1; V: TRBV5-5; CDR3: CASSPTGTGVGEQYF; DNA: TGTGCCAGCAGCCCAACCGGGACAGGTGTAGGCGAGCAGTACTTC
size: -; J: TRBJ2-2; D: -; V: TRBV19; CDR3: CASSITAAISSPGELFF; DNA: TGTGCCAGTAGTATAACAGCGGCCATCTCCTCCCCCGGGGAGCTGTTTTTT
size: -; J: TRBJ2-7; D: TRBD2; V: TRBV6-5; CDR3: CASRAGLAGVHEQYF; DNA: TGTGCCAGCAGAGCTGGACTAGCGGGAGTGCACGAGCAGTACTTC
size: -; J: TRBJ2-2; D: TRBD1; V: TRBV6-2/TRBV6-3; CDR3: CASSYDRGGELFF; DNA: TGTGCCAGCAGTTACGACAGGGGCGGGGAGCTGTTTTTT